The 8 T cell receptor beta chains given below trace back to one sample, sequenced in a study of cytomegalovirus exposure and HLA in healthy donors. PCR used 60 Vbeta primers and 13 Jbeta primers. Repertoires were generated with immunoSEQ multiplex PCR, while TCRdb's copy carries only in-frame clones and drops some. The sample consists of roughly 130,000 clones, 61% of them appearing once. The sequencing input was PBMCs. The receptor source for this set is a male donor in good health and CMV-seronegative.

V gene TRBV10-3 combines with J gene TRBJ1-2, with TRBD1 matching over 9 bases. The V and J ends lost 4 bases and 5 bases, in that order; junction bases with no gene match: 11. This CDR3 is 16 amino acids long. Per the germline V gene, CDR1 is ENHRY and CDR2 is SYGVKD. The CDR3 loop is CAISGPRDREVYGYTF. The CDR3 coding sequence is TGTGCCATCAGTGGACCTAGGGACAGGGAAGTTTATGGCTACACCTTC.

The chain combines TRBV7-9 with TRBJ1-1, with 8 bases that match TRBD1. Germline V CDR1 and CDR2: SEHNR, FQNEAQ (reference sequence). The junction had 13 bases not matched to a gene; V was cut back by 5 bases and J by 11 bases. The CDR3 extends over 14 amino acids. The CDR3: CASSERPGTGDAFF. The CDR3 coding sequence is TGTGCCAGCAGCGAACGTCCCGGGACAGGCGACGCTTTCTTT.

This sequence joins TRBV2 and TRBJ1-6; 8 positions agree with TRBD1. The V segment lost 10 bases and the J segment 5 bases; nucleotides outside the gene matches: 4. The CDR3 runs to 13 residues. Germline CDR1 reads SNHLY; CDR2 reads FYNNEI. CDR3 sequence: CATRQGHNSPLHF. The DNA of the CDR3 is TGTGCCACACGACAGGGGCATAATTCACCCCTCCACTTT.

The table lists this clone with a count of one. CDR3 nucleotide sequence: TGTGCCTGGAGGCGACAGGGTACACCCTATGGCTACACCTTC. Amino acid sequence: CAWRRQGTPYGYTF. The chain is built from TRBV30 and TRBJ1-2, with 7 positions matching TRBD1. The CDR3 has 14 amino acids. CDR1 GTSNPN and CDR2 SVGIG come from the germline V gene (reference sequence). The V and J ends lost 3 bases and 4 bases, in that order; junction bases with no gene match: 8.

The chain combines TRBV7-2 with TRBJ1-1, with TRBD1 matching over 12 bases. Per germline, CDR1 SGHTA and CDR2 FQGNSA. V shed 2 bases and J 5 bases; nucleotides not matched to a gene: 9. CDR3 length: 17 amino acids. CDR3 DNA: TGTGCCAGCAGCTTACCGGGACAGGGGGCGTGGGGGACTGAAGCTTTCTTT. Residues: CASSLPGQGAWGTEAFF.

This sequence joins TRBV28 and TRBJ1-5, with D perhaps matching TRBD1 (6 bases). Germline assignment: CDR1 MDHEN and CDR2 SYDVKM. V lost 5 bases and J lost 2, with 16 bases in between. This CDR3 region has 16 residues. CDR3 in amino acids: CASSPMGGPGNQPQHF. In nucleotides, the CDR3 is TGTGCCAGCAGTCCCATGGGGGGGCCTGGCAATCAGCCCCAGCATTTT.

DNA for the CDR3: TGTGCCAGCAGCACTCGCCCCGGGGGGGTGAGGGGCACTACTGAAGCTTTCTTT. As protein: CASSTRPGGVRGTTEAFF. This sequence joins TRBV9 and TRBJ1-1; D may be TRBD1 (5 bases). Looked up from germline, CDR1 is SGDLS and CDR2 is YYNGEE. CDR3 length: 18 residues. The V gene lost 4 bases and the J gene lost 5 bases, with 27 bases spanning the gap. Supplemented by reference TRBV9 and TRBJ1-1, the full variable domain reads DSGVTQTPKHLITATGQRVTLRCSPRSGDLSVYWYQQSLDQGLQFLIQYYNGEERAKGNILERFSAQQFPDLHSELNLSSLELGDSALYFCASSTRPGGVRGTTEAFFGQGTRLTVV.

This chain joins TRBV7-2 and TRBJ2-5; a possible D gene is TRBD2 (7 bases). Looked up from germline, CDR1 is SGHTA and CDR2 is FQGNSA. The CDR3 spans 14 residues. The V and J ends lost 2 bases and 5 bases respectively, with 12 bases between them. As DNA, the CDR3 is TGTGCCAGCAGCTTAACGGGGGGCAAGGAGACCCAGTACTTC. Protein sequence: CASSLTGGKETQYF.